This T cell receptor (beta chain) was documented in a study of cytomegalovirus exposure and HLA in healthy donors (dated by TCRdb to about 2017). About the full investigation: An earlier analysis of more than 550 of the donors reported around 280 Gb of sequence data and 95 million to 130 million unique TCR beta sequences obtained from some 170 million T cells. About 300 gigabases of sequencing data and around 85 million unique TCR sequences made up an early release that covered approximately 650 HLA-typed donors. Of the roughly 410 genotyped donors, 81% were placed in the genetic ancestry cluster associated with self-reported Caucasian donors. The study was designed to test whether signatures of past pathogen exposure could be identified by cataloging public T cell receptors. Using immunosequencing, the study profiled T cell repertoires from approximately 700 subjects and related those repertoires to cytomegalovirus serostatus. Along with the approximately 700-subject first cohort, a separate validation cohort of over 90 different subjects was used. High-throughput TCR immunosequencing, statistical association of individual TCRs with disease status, and machine learning were combined to predict cytomegalovirus infection status. A later analysis re-analyzed previously published TCR beta repertoires from roughly 600 donors and added high-resolution HLA genotyping to study TCR occurrence patterns. The later analysis used no new phenotypic data to find candidate immune exposures, relying instead on TCR beta sequences and their occurrence across donors. To decide whether each TCR beta V gene segment behaved as functional or pseudogenic, an earlier analysis of fewer than 750 of the donors relied on high-throughput TCR beta sequencing. Alongside the repertoire data, information on donor age, sex, ethnicity and CMV serostatus was compiled. Genome-wide SNP genotypes for about 60% of the 666 donors were used in a later genetic analysis, which treated that subset as a discovery cohort. Every discovery cohort repertoire had been produced on one sequencing platform. HLA typing covered class I and class II loci at four-digit resolution. The number of donors typed differed by locus, with about 629-630 for A, B, C, DRB1 and DQB1, around 500 for DQA1, about 610 for DPA1, and some 440 for DPB1. Four or five DR-DQ haplotypes were handled as single units for association and clustering because linkage in the cohort was strong. Among roughly 400 genotyped donors of the cohort, an average of approximately 220,000 unique TCR beta nucleotide sequences was sequenced per donor, of which 15% to 20% were non-productive. General conclusions and limits of the study: The only immune exposure information available for the cohort was CMV serostatus. When HLA alleles, especially DR and DQ, strongly co-occurred, TCR associations were difficult to assign to individual alleles. A further reported finding was that TCR beta sequences accurately predicted the HLA-A and HLA-B alleles for most subjects in the first cohort. Because some donors lacked HLA typing at each locus, the association tests relied only on the typed subset. Correlated functional status among segregating V segments might reflect linkage disequilibrium, but an unknown experimental factor could not be ruled out. The authors suggested that the approach could potentially be generalized to other disease states and immunological phenotypes. In a later analysis, about 17,000 TCR beta sequences were associated with specific HLA alleles at a false discovery rate of 0.05. Sequencing depth was assumed to be roughly uniform across donors in the presence/absence analyses, though that assumption may not hold. A later genetic analysis associated a missense DCLRE1C variant with V-gene and J-gene trimming of TCR beta chains, and an independent cohort replicated the association. Some IMGT-functional V segments, including TRBV6-2 and TRBV6-3, could not be distinguished by the 87-base-pair reads and were therefore excluded. A later analysis found that most CMV-associated TCR beta chains appeared HLA-restricted, with HLA associations seemingly driven largely by CMV exposure. The study gave a list of about 150 TCR beta chains associated with cytomegalovirus. A group of highly shared sequence variants was considered likely to be a technical artifact of the sequencing pipeline. An earlier analysis of around 500 of the donors showed that most TCR beta V segments appeared in productive rearrangements either about 90% or about 30% of the time, which broadly matched IMGT annotations. Seventeen rarely observed V segments, including chromosome 9 orphons, were excluded from the earlier analysis of a few hundred of the donors because counts were too low. A later analysis reported that several top co-occurrence clusters appeared linked to parvovirus B19, influenza, CMV and Epstein-Barr virus. In a later analysis, HLA-associated TCR beta chains were found to be more clonally expanded and to have lower generation probabilities than equally common non-associated chains. In this cohort, only TCR beta chains were sequenced, and detectable features were limited by the absence of alpha or paired-chain data. The classifier was reported to diagnose cytomegalovirus status with high specificity and sensitivity in both the original cohort and the validation cohort. A later genetic analysis reported fewer N-insertions in productive TCRs among donors in an Asian-associated ancestry cluster than the roughly 620-donor mean. In vitro tests confirmed that a few of the cytomegalovirus-associated TCR beta chains recognize cytomegalovirus antigens. According to a later analysis, TCR association rates differed among HLA loci, with DRB1 alleles showing the most associated TCRs and HLA-C alleles showing the fewest. Most TCR sequences were observed very rarely across donors, whereas some public TCRs were present in many individuals.

The CDR1 and CDR2 encoded by the germline V gene (reference sequence) are SEHNR and FQNEAQ. The junction shows trimming of 0 bases on V and 0 bases on J, and the gene matches do not reach 3 bases of it. The CDR3 covers 17 residues, taking in both the cysteine and the phenylalanine. Only the CDR3 portion is preserved as DNA: 51 bases, with reading frame beginning at the first base. Concerning this clone itself: Its antigen is currently not known. No base-level quality is on record; no much larger clone is a single base apart.

In total, just over 650 healthy bone marrow donors made up the cohort. At the time of sampling, all cohort members were nominally healthy, though unrecorded immune exposures were likely present. The donor was CMV seronegative and belonged to the group of 380 or so seronegative cohort members. A peripheral blood sample was collected from each donor, and TCR beta sequencing was performed on peripheral blood mononuclear cells. Genomic DNA was extracted from the blood cell samples with the Qiagen DNeasy Blood Extraction Kit. The library came from the immunoSEQ multiplex PCR assay. A mixture of 60 forward primers for TCR Vbeta segments and 13 reverse primers for TCR Jbeta segments was used in the multiplex PCR. Amplification of the CDR3 region of rearranged TCR beta genes was performed with a multiplex PCR assay on genomic DNA. The Illumina HiSeq System was used to sequence the amplified TCR beta libraries as 87-base-pair reads. In the authors' own workflow: A later analysis counted around 72 million unique TCR beta chains across the 690 or so repertoires, and some 11 million of these chains were shared by at least two donors. To remove PCR and sequencing errors, raw reads were error-corrected and collapsed into unique sequences using a nearest-neighbor algorithm that merged closely related sequences. CDR3 sequences were aligned to IMGT reference sequences to assign V, D and J gene segments. Each retained sequence needed at least a six-nucleotide match to both a V gene segment and a J gene segment. A rearrangement counted as productive if the CDR3 had no stop codons and remained in frame with V and J, and every other rearrangement counted as non-productive. Following IMGT convention, CDR3 was defined as the stretch from the second conserved V-encoded cysteine to the conserved J-encoded phenylalanine. In an earlier analysis of around 640 of the donors, sequences lacking an unambiguous match to a single V gene segment were excluded. An earlier analysis of several hundred of the donors called V segments functional above 56.7% productive rearrangements and segregating when the between-donor standard deviation exceeded 5%. A statistical classification framework was built to diagnose cytomegalovirus status from the catalog of TCR beta chain sequences. In a later analysis, V and J genes were assigned by comparing TCR nucleotide sequences against IMGT/GENE-DB human TR gene sequences. In a later analysis, CDR3 sequences and most-parsimonious VDJ recombination scenarios were assigned using the TCRdist pipeline. In a later analysis, every TCR beta chain was defined by the combination of its CDR3 amino acid sequence and its V-gene family, and reads without a unique V-gene family were dropped. In a later analysis, 500 to 650 highly shared, low-generation-probability nucleotide sequences were removed to address suspected cross-contamination and a sequencing artifact. In a later analysis, a clonal expansion index was calculated for each public chain from normalized within-repertoire ranks of inferred template counts. Generation probabilities in a later analysis came from a VDJ recombination model fitted to out-of-frame rearrangements, and those results were checked against IGoR. In a later analysis, TCR-TCR, TCR-HLA and TCR-CMV co-occurrence was scored with hypergeometric tests, and a repertoire-size bias correction was applied to TCR pairs. In a later analysis, false discovery rates were estimated by permuting HLA or CMV assignments 20 times. In a later analysis, co-occurring TCRs were grouped using DBSCAN, and TCRdist sequence similarity was added for clustering within HLA-allele-positive subsets. Repertoires with fewer than 30,000 or more than 120,000 public chains, plus five repertoires with anomalous nucleotide sharing, were excluded from co-occurrence clustering. The table comes from immuneACCESS by way of TCRdb, which keeps in-frame sequences with V and J called. Part of the clones is missing from these tables; in studies checked, under half for an unresolved V gene and the rest for unknown reasons. Clonal size and the V and J genes are those of that table, whereas D and trimming came from the DNA. The sample table holds around 280,000 clones, of which 85% to 90% were seen once. The leading ten clones occupy 2% to 3% of the sample.

This sequence was found in a woman aged 18 to 35 in good health and CMV-seronegative. The specimen was PBMCs. The chain uses TRBV7-9 and TRBJ1-3, and 9 bases in between align with TRBD1. The bases are TGTGCCAGCAGCTTAGCCCAGGGACAGGGCTCTGGAAACACCATATATTTT. It specifies CASSLAQGQGSGNTIYF. Full variable domain (CDR3 extended with the reference TRBV7-9 and TRBJ1-3 proteins): DTGVSQNPRHKITKRGQNVTFRCDPISEHNRLYWYRQTLGQGPEFLTYFQNEAQLEKSRLLSDRFSAERPKGSFSTLEIQRTEQGDSAMYLCASSLAQGQGSGNTIYFGEGSWLTVV.